One and the same sample provided the 25 T cell receptor beta chains below, sequenced in a study of T cell clones after liver transplantation. Produced via immunoSEQ multiplex PCR; TCRdb's table is partial and in-frame only. The table lists tens of thousands of clones, over 65% of them singletons, with less than 3.5% in the top ten. Sample: CD4+ T cells from blood, taken at the 22-month timepoint. These TCRs come from a human patient who received a liver transplant. The T cells may come from the graft donor.

A single count supports this clone. J is TRBJ2-5 and V is TRBV18; D is possibly TRBD2 (6 bases). The ends were cut back, 6 bases at V and 1 base at J, with 12 bases in the middle. CDR3 length: 14 residues. Per germline, CDR1 KGHSH and CDR2 LQKENI. CDR3 amino acids: CASSRGGSQETQYF. In DNA form, the CDR3 reads TGTGCCAGCTCCCGCGGAGGGAGCCAAGAGACCCAGTACTTC. The full variable domain, its missing parts supplied by reference TRBV18 and TRBJ2-5, is NAGVMQNPRHLVRRRGQEARLRCSPMKGHSHVYWYRQLPEEGLKFMVYLQKENIIDESGMPKERFSAEFPKEGPSILRIQQVVRGDSAAYFCASSRGGSQETQYFGPGTRLLVL.

V gene TRBV9 combines with J gene TRBJ2-4, with 7 bases fitting TRBD1. Per the germline V gene, CDR1 is SGDLS and CDR2 is YYNGEE. The V and J ends lost 0 bases and 0 bases, in that order; junction bases with no gene match: 12. The CDR3 loop spans 19 amino acids. CDR3 nucleotide sequence: TGTGCCAGCAGCGTAGATGGGACAGCGACAAATTTAGCCAAAAACATTCAGTACTTC. Its protein product is CASSVDGTATNLAKNIQYF. The whole variable domain, remainder taken from reference TRBV9 and TRBJ2-4, is DSGVTQTPKHLITATGQRVTLRCSPRSGDLSVYWYQQSLDQGLQFLIQYYNGEERAKGNILERFSAQQFPDLHSELNLSSLELGDSALYFCASSVDGTATNLAKNIQYFGAGTRLSVL.

The chain employs TRBV19 and TRBJ1-5; the D is unclear. The length of the CDR3 is 15 residues. The germline V and J ends were trimmed by 6 bases and 0 bases, with 12 bases remaining between them. The germline CDR1 and CDR2 sequences are LNHDA and SQIVND (reference sequence). The CDR3 reads CASSPGSHSNQPQHF. The DNA for the CDR3 is TGTGCCAGTAGCCCGGGATCCCATAGCAATCAGCCCCAGCATTTT.

The CDR3 DNA reads TGTGCCACCAGCAGAGATACACAAAGCAATGAGCAGTTCTTC. As protein: CATSRDTQSNEQFF. The rearrangement joins TRBV15 to TRBJ2-1; no clear D. Trimming removed 0 bases from V and 6 bases from J, with 9 bases in between. Germline V CDR1 and CDR2: LNHNV, YYDKDF (reference sequence). The CDR3 runs 14 residues.

The gene calls are TRBV28 and TRBJ2-7; D not resolved. The CDR3 length is 14 residues. CDR1 and CDR2 (germline): MDHEN, SYDVKM. With 6 bases removed from V and 0 bases from J, the gap between germline ends came to 12 bases. CDR3: CASSPAGFSYEQYF. The CDR3 region has the DNA TGTGCCAGCAGCCCTGCCGGGTTCTCCTACGAGCAGTACTTC.

CDR3 DNA: TGTGCCAGCTCACCCACCTACGAGCAGTACTTC. It codes for CASSPTYEQYF. The chain carries TRBV18 and TRBJ2-7; no clear D gene. The germline V and J ends were trimmed by 3 bases and 2 bases, with 2 bases remaining between them. CDR1 is KGHSH and CDR2 is LQKENI in the germline V gene. The CDR3 has 11 residues.

This chain joins TRBV6-1 and TRBJ1-5; TRBD1 is a possible D gene (6 bases). V lost 2 bases and J 7 bases, leaving 15 bases between the germline ends. The germline V gene encodes CDR1 MNHNS and CDR2 SASEGT. The CDR3 sequence is 15 residues long. Written as DNA, the CDR3 is TGTGCCAGCAGTGAATTAGGAACAGGGCGCCAGCCCCAGCATTTT. This translates into CASSELGTGRQPQHF.

This clone occurred a few times. The chain uses TRBV27 and TRBJ2-3; 9 bases map to TRBD2. V lost 5 bases to trimming and J lost 7 bases; unmatched junction nucleotides: 10. CDR3 size: 15 residues. Germline V gene sequence: CDR1 MNHEY, CDR2 SMNVEV (reference sequence). CDR3 loop: CASSKGRGGPNTQYF. For the CDR3, the DNA is TGTGCCAGCAGTAAAGGGCGGGGGGGCCCAAATACGCAGTATTTT.

The rearrangement joins TRBV7-3 to TRBJ2-3, with TRBD2 identical over 8 bases. This CDR3 comprises 17 residues. The junction had 13 bases not matched to a gene; V was cut back by 5 bases and J by 3 bases. CDR1 SGHTA and CDR2 FQGTGA come from the germline V gene. The CDR3 here is CASSPRGVAGSTDTQYF. CDR3 coding DNA: TGTGCCAGCAGCCCTCGCGGGGTAGCGGGGTCTACAGATACGCAGTATTTT.

This clone was counted once. V gene TRBV6-6 combines with J gene TRBJ2-2; 10 bases map to TRBD1. Germline V gene data show CDR1 as MNHNY and CDR2 as SVGAGI (reference sequence). There are 14 residues in the CDR3. The V gene end was trimmed by 6 bases and the J gene end by 6 bases; junction bases not matched to a gene: 4. In DNA form, the CDR3 reads TGTGCCAGCAGCCTGGACAGGGGGGCCGGGGAGCTGTTTTTT. Translating gives CASSLDRGAGELFF.

The chain links TRBV6-5 to TRBJ2-3; D is undetermined. The CDR3 totals 13 residues. The germline CDR1 and CDR2 sequences are MNHEY and SVGAGI. V gave up 4 bases and J gave up 1 base, with 6 bases separating them. The CDR3 nucleotides are TGTGCCAGCAGTTCGGACGGCACAGATACGCAGTATTTT. Amino acid sequence: CASSSDGTDTQYF.

J is TRBJ2-5 and V is TRBV6-1; D could derive from TRBD1 or TRBD2 (6 bases each). The CDR3 extends over 13 amino acids. CDR1 and CDR2 from the germline V gene are MNHNS and SASEGT. The V end lost 6 bases, the J end lost 5 bases, and 13 bases lay between the germline ends. CDR3 residues: CASRDGGPETQYF. CDR3 nucleotide sequence: TGTGCCAGCAGAGACGGGGGCCCGGAGACCCAGTACTTC.

The chain uses TRBV11-3 and TRBJ1-1; 7 bases are a match to TRBD1. Germline lookup yields CDR1 SGHNT and CDR2 YENEEA. There are 12 residues in the CDR3. The V and J ends lost 7 bases and 7 bases, in that order; junction bases with no gene match: 6. The CDR3 loop reads CASNPTGIEAFF. Here the CDR3 DNA reads TGTGCCAGCAACCCGACAGGGATTGAAGCTTTCTTT.

A single count supports this clone. The rearrangement uses TRBV21-1 and TRBJ1-4. TRBV21-1 is marked as a pseudogene. CDR3 length: 18 residues. In nucleotides, the CDR3 is TGTGCCAGCACGTTTGAAAGCCTCCCGGGTGGGGTGAATGGAAAACTGTTTTTT. Translating it yields CASTFESLPGGVNGKLFF.

This chain's CDR3 is CASSLDGANVLTF. CDR3 DNA sequence: TGTGCCAGCAGCTTAGATGGGGCCAACGTCCTGACTTTC. The J gene is TRBJ2-6, the V gene TRBV11-1; D gene ambiguous. Per germline, CDR1 SGHAT and CDR2 FQDESV (reference sequence). The CDR3 has 13 residues. V was pared by 1 base and J by 3 bases, with 1 base between.

The chain is built from TRBV7-9 and TRBJ2-1, with D possibly matching TRBD2 (5 bases). The V gene lost 2 bases and the J gene lost 8 bases, with 19 bases spanning the gap. The CDR3 totals 16 residues. CDR1 and CDR2 (germline): SEHNR, FQNEAQ (reference sequence). For the CDR3, the DNA is TGTGCCAGCAGCTTAAAGGCGGGCGGTGTTCTAGATGAGCAGTTCTTC. Translated, it gives CASSLKAGGVLDEQFF.

J is TRBJ2-1 and V is TRBV7-2, with 9 bases identical to TRBD2. This CDR3 is built from 18 residues. Germline-derived CDR1 and CDR2 are SGHTA and FQGNSA. Trimming removed 1 base from V and 2 bases from J; junction bases left unmatched: 9. For the CDR3, the DNA is TGTGCCAGCAGCTTAGGTAGCGGGGGACCGTATACCTACAATGAGCAGTTCTTC. Amino acids: CASSLGSGGPYTYNEQFF.

V usage is TRBV5-5 and J usage is TRBJ2-1; the match to TRBD1 covers 8 bases. V was clipped by 3 bases and J by 7 bases; unmatched bases: 3. The CDR3 covers 13 residues. Germline V CDR1 and CDR2: SGHKS, YYEKEE (reference sequence). CDR3 bases: TGTGCCAGCAGCTGGGGACAGGAGAATGAGCAGTTCTTC. This codes for CASSWGQENEQFF.

The chain joins TRBV6-6 to TRBJ2-3, with a weak D call TRBD1 (5 bases). V gave up 6 bases and J gave up 8 bases, with 18 bases separating them. Germline CDR1 and CDR2: MNHNY and SVGAGI (reference sequence). The CDR3 has 14 amino acids. CDR3 amino acids: CASSQPGMGPTQYF. The DNA for the CDR3 is TGTGCCAGCAGCCAACCGGGCATGGGGCCTACGCAGTATTTT.

By frequency in the sample, this clone is medium-sized (0.01 to 0.1%). The gene calls are TRBV6-1 and TRBJ2-3, with TRBD2 matching 10 bases. Looked up from germline, CDR1 is MNHNS and CDR2 is SASEGT. The V and J ends lost 4 bases and 5 bases, in that order; junction bases with no gene match: 6. There are 15 residues in the CDR3. DNA of the CDR3: TGTGCCAGCAGTGCCGGGAGCGGGGGGGGAGATACGCAGTATTTT. This codes for CASSAGSGGGDTQYF.

The chain links TRBV29-1 to TRBJ2-7, with D perhaps matching TRBD2 (6 bases). V shed 7 bases and J shed 0 bases, with 13 bases lying between them. The CDR3 sequence is 13 residues long. Germline lookup yields CDR1 SQVTM and CDR2 ANQGSEA. The CDR3 is CSAGTPGSYEQYF. CDR3 bases: TGCAGCGCGGGGACTCCCGGCTCCTACGAGCAGTACTTC.

The V gene is TRBV9, the J gene TRBJ1-6; tentatively, D is TRBD1 (5 bases). Between the trimmed V and J ends, which lost 0 bases and 7 bases, there was a span of 11 bases. The CDR3 spans 15 residues. In germline, CDR1 is SGDLS, CDR2 YYNGEE. CDR3 loop: CASSVGAGHNSPLHF. CDR3 DNA sequence: TGTGCCAGCAGCGTAGGTGCGGGGCACAATTCACCCCTCCACTTT.

This clone was picked up one time. V and J are TRBV2 and TRBJ1-5, with no clear D. In germline, CDR1 is SNHLY, CDR2 FYNNEI. This CDR3 is built from 14 residues. V was trimmed by 0 bases and J by 2 bases, leaving 5 bases between them. CDR3 loop: CASSEASGNQPQHF. The CDR3 coding sequence is TGTGCCAGCAGTGAAGCGTCGGGCAATCAGCCCCAGCATTTT.

The chain joins TRBV18 to TRBJ2-3, with 10 bases aligning to TRBD2. Germline V gene sequence: CDR1 KGHSH, CDR2 LQKENI. V lost 6 bases, J lost 6 bases, and 21 bases stayed unmatched. The CDR3 is made up of 19 amino acids. CDR3 loop: CASSPTLGTSALGGDTQYF. DNA of the CDR3: TGTGCCAGCTCCCCGACCCTAGGGACTAGCGCTCTAGGGGGGGATACGCAGTATTTT.

The chain joins TRBV2 to TRBJ2-1; the D is unclear. Germline CDR1 reads SNHLY; CDR2 reads FYNNEI. The CDR3 contains 11 residues. V shed 5 bases and J shed 10 bases, with 9 bases lying between them. The DNA for the CDR3 is TGTGCCAGCAGTTCCCCCGGGGAGCAGTTCTTC. It codes for CASSSPGEQFF.